The source of this TCR beta chain is a study of blood T cell repertoires in COVID-19. TCRdb's copy holds only in-frame clones and misses some; the assay was immunoSEQ multiplex PCR. This table has some 110,000 clones, about nine tenths appearing once. Germline V lookup: CDR1 MGHRA, CDR2 YSYEKL. This CDR3 spans 17 amino acids. V was clipped by 0 bases and J by 7 bases; unmatched bases: 7. This sequence joins TRBV4-1 and TRBJ2-3; 13 bases are shared with TRBD2. The sample was peripheral blood. This sequence was found in a human donor with active COVID-19. The donor label of this sample is uncertain. CDR3 sequence: CASSQDRTSGGTYTQYF. In DNA form, the CDR3 reads TGCGCCAGCAGCCAAGATAGGACTAGCGGGGGAACCTATACGCAGTATTTT.